What follows are 31 T cell receptor beta chains derived from one specimen sequenced in a study of CD8+ T cells in alopecia areata. The treatment is: oral pan-JAK inhibitor, 5-10 mg twice daily. RNA extraction was followed by reverse transcription into cDNA, which acted as the sequencing template. Sequencing used immunoSEQ multiplex PCR; TCRdb keeps in-frame clones, though not all of them. The repertoire holds approximately 170,000 clones, with around three fifths as singletons. The sequencing used CD4+ T cells sorted from blood, collected at week 24, from a patient treated with tofacitinib. The receptors here all came from a human donor with alopecia areata.

This clone came up a few times. This sequence joins TRBV11-2 and TRBJ1-3; D call uncertain. Trimming removed 0 bases from V and 4 bases from J, with 10 bases in between. CDR1 SGHAT and CDR2 FQNNGV come from the germline V gene. The CDR3 runs 15 residues. CDR3 sequence reads: CASSLERAGGNTIYF. In nucleotides, the CDR3 is TGTGCCAGCAGCTTAGAACGGGCCGGAGGAAACACCATATATTTT.

V gene TRBV29-1 combines with J gene TRBJ1-2, with no clear D. Germline lookup yields CDR1 SQVTM and CDR2 ANQGSEA. This CDR3 contains 11 residues. Between the trimmed V and J ends, which lost 3 bases and 6 bases, there was a span of 8 bases. The CDR3 reads CSVDRRDGYTF. CDR3 bases: TGCAGCGTTGATAGACGCGATGGCTACACCTTC. Full variable domain (remainder filled in from reference TRBV29-1 and TRBJ1-2): SAVISQKPSRDICQRGTSLTIQCQVDSQVTMMFWYRQQPGQSLTLIATANQGSEATYESGFVIDKFPISRPNLTFSTLTVSNMSPEDSSIYLCSVDRRDGYTFGSGTRLTVV.

The chain is built from TRBV27 and TRBJ1-2; 7 bases agree with TRBD1. The CDR3 contains 17 residues. Germline values: CDR1 MNHEY, CDR2 SMNVEV (reference sequence). The ends lost 7 bases at V and 1 base at J; junction bases unmatched: 15. CDR3 amino acids: CASTTFTRDRHNYGYTF. The CDR3 coding sequence is TGTGCCAGCACCACCTTTACCCGGGACAGACATAACTATGGCTACACCTTC.

This sequence joins TRBV18 and TRBJ2-7; perhaps TRBD2 as D (6 bases). The CDR3 extends over 12 amino acids. V was pared by 3 bases and J by 6 bases, with 9 bases between. Germline CDR1 is KGHSH and CDR2 is LQKENI. CDR3 in amino acids: CASSPQGLEQYF. The CDR3 DNA is TGTGCCAGCTCACCTCAGGGACTCGAGCAGTACTTC. Combining the CDR3 with reference TRBV18 and TRBJ2-7 gives the whole variable domain NAGVMQNPRHLVRRRGQEARLRCSPMKGHSHVYWYRQLPEEGLKFMVYLQKENIIDESGMPKERFSAEFPKEGPSILRIQQVVRGDSAAYFCASSPQGLEQYFGPGTRLTVT.

The sample holds a few counts of this clone. The chain carries TRBV30 and TRBJ1-6; possibly TRBD1 for D (6 bases). The CDR3 length is 13 residues. V lost 3 bases, J lost 10 bases, and 13 bases lay in between. Germline CDR1 reads GTSNPN; CDR2 reads SVGIG (reference sequence). The CDR3 coding sequence is TGTGCCTGGAGACCAGGGGTCGAGTCACCCCTCCACTTT. This translates into CAWRPGVESPLHF.

The V gene is TRBV19, the J gene TRBJ2-7; D is unclear. With 6 bases removed from V and 0 bases from J, the gap between germline ends came to 12 bases. This CDR3 is 14 amino acids long. Germline-derived CDR1 and CDR2 are LNHDA and SQIVND (reference sequence). The CDR3 DNA reads as TGTGCCAGTAGCATACGTGAGAGCTCCTACGAGCAGTACTTC. The encoded protein is CASSIRESSYEQYF.

This clone has more than one count but fewer than ten. This chain uses TRBV29-1 with TRBJ2-7, with D possibly TRBD1 on 6 matching bases. Looked up from germline, CDR1 is SQVTM and CDR2 is ANQGSEA. The V gene lost 4 bases and the J gene lost 7 bases, with 23 bases spanning the gap. The CDR3 loop spans 15 amino acids. In DNA form, the CDR3 reads TGCAGCGTTGGCTTTCAGGGGCGGCGATCGTGGGAGCAGTACTTC. Residues: CSVGFQGRRSWEQYF.

About this clone: The identical CDR3 is also encoded by other nucleotide sequences in the sample. The CDR3 coding sequence is TGCAGCGCTGACGGACAGCTGAACACTGAAGCTTTCTTT. Protein product: CSADGQLNTEAFF. The chain couples TRBV29-1 to TRBJ1-1; possible D gene TRBD1, 6 bases. This CDR3 region has 13 residues. CDR1 is SQVTM and CDR2 is ANQGSEA in the germline V gene. Trimming stripped 7 bases from V and 0 bases from J, with 12 bases between.

This clone was counted only a few times. J is TRBJ2-6 and V is TRBV29-1, with D unclear. V dropped 5 bases and J dropped 1 base, with 6 bases sitting between them. The CDR3 spans 13 residues. CDR1 is SQVTM, CDR2 ANQGSEA, per germline. CDR3 region: CSVIRSGANVLTF. CDR3 bases: TGCAGCGTTATAAGGTCTGGGGCCAACGTCCTGACTTTC.

The V call is TRBV28, the J call TRBJ2-3; tentative D call: TRBD1 (6 bases). The germline CDR1 and CDR2 sequences are MDHEN and SYDVKM. The CDR3 covers 14 residues. With 6 bases removed from V and 4 bases from J, the gap between germline ends came to 14 bases. The CDR3 nucleotides read TGTGCCAGCAGCAGGACAGTGGGGGCAGATACGCAGTATTTT. This gives the protein CASSRTVGADTQYF.

The sample holds many counts of this clone. V gene TRBV6-1 combines with J gene TRBJ1-2; D may be TRBD1 (6 bases). The CDR3 totals 16 residues. The V end lost 0 bases, the J end lost 4 bases, and 15 bases lay between the germline ends. The germline gives CDR1 MNHNS, CDR2 SASEGT. The CDR3 DNA sequence: TGTGCCAGCAGTGAAGCGGCAGGGGTCCCCTCCTATGGCTACACCTTC. Translating it yields CASSEAAGVPSYGYTF.

The chain links TRBV29-1 to TRBJ2-7, with 10 bases aligning to TRBD1. The germline V gene encodes CDR1 SQVTM and CDR2 ANQGSEA. CDR3 length equals 11 residues. The V segment lost 5 bases and the J segment 6 bases; nucleotides outside the gene matches: 1. The CDR3 loop is CSVRTGGEQYF. The CDR3 region has the DNA TGCAGCGTTCGGACAGGGGGCGAGCAGTACTTC.

The CDR3 region is CSAAQTDTIYF. In DNA form, the CDR3 reads TGCAGTGCTGCTCAAACGGACACCATATATTTT. The chain has TRBV20-1 and TRBJ1-3; D gene uncertain. The CDR3 has 11 residues. Germline lookup yields CDR1 DFQATT and CDR2 SNEGSKA (reference sequence). Deletions cut 5 bases from V and 8 bases from J, with 10 bases between.

The chain has TRBV30 and TRBJ2-7, with a weak D call TRBD1 (6 bases). CDR3 size: 13 residues. Germline V CDR1 and CDR2: GTSNPN, SVGIG (reference sequence). Trimming left V 2 bases short and J 2 bases short, with 10 bases between. CDR3 region: CAWSWAGAYEQYF. The CDR3 DNA is TGTGCCTGGAGTTGGGCAGGGGCCTACGAGCAGTACTTC.

This clone was seen just once. The J gene is TRBJ1-2, the V gene TRBV27; the match to TRBD1 covers 10 bases. V dropped 6 bases and J dropped 7; count of bases not matched to a gene: 5. The CDR3 is 13 amino acids. Germline V lookup: CDR1 MNHEY, CDR2 SMNVEV (reference sequence). CDR3 nucleotide sequence: TGTGCCAGCAGCAACCGGGACAGGGGTGGCTACACCTTC. This encodes CASSNRDRGGYTF.

This clone was seen a few times. This chain connects TRBV9 to TRBJ2-5, with D unclear. Trimming stripped 1 base from V and 4 bases from J, with 14 bases between. CDR1 SGDLS and CDR2 YYNGEE come from the germline V gene. There are 15 residues in the CDR3. In DNA, the CDR3 is TGTGCCAGCAGCGTAAGTCTAGTGGCTCCAGAGACCCAGTACTTC. Translation gives CASSVSLVAPETQYF.

This clone showed up many times. This rearrangement joins TRBV19 to TRBJ1-5; TRBD1 is a possible D gene (6 bases). Germline CDR1 and CDR2: LNHDA and SQIVND (reference sequence). CDR3 length: 14 residues. Deletions cut 0 bases from V and 5 bases from J, with 8 bases between. CDR3: CASSIDRTDQPQHF. DNA of the CDR3: TGTGCCAGTAGTATAGATCGGACAGATCAGCCCCAGCATTTT.

The J gene is TRBJ1-6, the V gene TRBV25-1, with 8 positions matching TRBD1. This CDR3 spans 15 amino acids. The trim removed 5 bases at V and 8 bases at J, leaving 8 bases unmatched. In germline, CDR1 is MGHDK, CDR2 SYGVNS. CDR3 sequence reads: CASSTGQGGYSPLHF. The CDR3 region has the DNA TGTGCCAGCAGTACAGGACAGGGCGGGTATTCACCCCTCCACTTT. Complete variable domain (other parts from reference TRBV25-1 and TRBJ1-6): EADIYQTPRYLVIGTGKKITLECSQTMGHDKMYWYQQDPGMELHLIHYSYGVNSTEKGDLSSESTVSRIRTEHFPLTLESARPSHTSQYLCASSTGQGGYSPLHFGNGTRLTVT.

The sample holds a few counts of this clone. The J gene is TRBJ1-5, the V gene TRBV30; perhaps TRBD1 as D (5 bases). The germline gives CDR1 GTSNPN, CDR2 SVGIG (reference sequence). This CDR3 has 14 residues. The V and J ends lost 0 bases and 7 bases respectively, with 13 bases between them. The DNA for the CDR3 is TGTGCCTGGAGTGTGGGGGACCTTACCCAGCCCCAGCATTTT. Translated, it gives CAWSVGDLTQPQHF. Full variable domain (outside the CDR3, taken from reference TRBV30 and TRBJ1-5): SQTIHQWPATLVQPVGSPLSLECTVEGTSNPNLYWYRQAAGRGLQLLFYSVGIGQISSEVPQNLSASRPQDRQFILSSKKLLLSDSGFYLCAWSVGDLTQPQHFGDGTRLSIL.

CDR3: CASSLLGGQGRTDTQYF. The CDR3 bases are TGTGCCAGCAGTTTATTAGGAGGACAGGGGCGCACAGATACGCAGTATTTT. This rearrangement joins TRBV28 to TRBJ2-3; 9 bases are a match to TRBD1. The CDR3 spans 17 residues. CDR1 is MDHEN and CDR2 is SYDVKM in the germline V gene. J was trimmed by 1 base and V by 1 base; bases with no gene match: 6.

A few counts support this clone. The chain uses TRBV27 and TRBJ1-5; D perhaps matches TRBD1 (6 bases). The CDR3 is 15 residues long. Trimming left V 6 bases short and J 4 bases short, with 16 bases between. Germline CDR1 is MNHEY and CDR2 is SMNVEV (reference sequence). The CDR3 nucleotides are TGTGCCAGCAGCCCTAGTCGGCAGGGGAATCAGCCCCAGCATTTT. It yields the protein CASSPSRQGNQPQHF.

This clone occurred a few times. The chain recombines TRBV5-1 with TRBJ1-2, with 7 bases identical to TRBD1. The CDR3 consists of 15 residues. Per the germline V gene, CDR1 is SGHRS and CDR2 is YFSETQ. With V trimmed by 4 bases and J by 3 bases, 9 bases remained unmatched. The CDR3 sequence is CASSPDLGTDYGYTF. The DNA for the CDR3 is TGCGCCAGCAGCCCCGACCTAGGGACAGACTATGGCTACACCTTC. Full variable domain (missing parts from reference TRBV5-1 and TRBJ1-2): KAGVTQTPRYLIKTRGQQVTLSCSPISGHRSVSWYQQTPGQGLQFLFEYFSETQRNKGNFPGRFSGRQFSNSRSEMNVSTLELGDSALYLCASSPDLGTDYGYTFGSGTRLTVV.

As regards this clone: This sample includes further DNA sequences coding for the same CDR3. The V call is TRBV29-1, the J call TRBJ2-5; D is undetermined. CDR1 SQVTM and CDR2 ANQGSEA come from the germline V gene. V was clipped by 4 bases and J by 2 bases, with 5 bases between them. The CDR3 length is 11 residues. The DNA of the CDR3 is TGCAGCGTTGCAGGACAAGAGACCCAGTACTTC. This sequence encodes CSVAGQETQYF.

The chain employs TRBV30 and TRBJ1-2, with D possibly being TRBD1 (6 bases). The CDR3 is 15 amino acids. Germline V lookup: CDR1 GTSNPN, CDR2 SVGIG (reference sequence). V was shortened by 5 bases and J by 8 bases, with 24 bases between the two germline ends. The CDR3: CAWGPRGRGMSGYTF. The CDR3 DNA is TGTGCCTGGGGTCCTCGCGGCAGGGGCATGTCCGGCTACACCTTC.

The chain has TRBV4-2 and TRBJ2-6, with D possibly TRBD2 on 6 matching bases. Germline V gene sequence: CDR1 LGHNA, CDR2 YNFKEQ. Trimming shortened V by 2 bases and J by 2 bases, and 16 bases separated the two germline ends. The CDR3 spans 18 residues. The chain's CDR3 is CASSQKTGGGAGANVLTF. The CDR3 DNA is TGTGCCAGCAGCCAAAAAACCGGAGGAGGGGCTGGGGCCAACGTCCTGACTTTC.

This sequence joins TRBV30 and TRBJ2-6; possible D gene TRBD1, 6 bases. CDR1 is GTSNPN, CDR2 SVGIG, per germline (reference sequence). The CDR3 is 18 residues long. The V and J ends lost 4 bases and 0 bases respectively, with 19 bases between them. CDR3 DNA sequence: TGTGCCTGGAACCTGTGGGGGCCGAGCCTCTCTGGGGCCAACGTCCTGACTTTC. Protein sequence: CAWNLWGPSLSGANVLTF.

The chain carries TRBV2 and TRBJ2-2; possibly TRBD1 for D (6 bases). Germline values: CDR1 SNHLY, CDR2 FYNNEI. This CDR3 is built from 14 residues. V lost 10 bases, J lost 0 bases, and 12 bases lay in between. The chain's CDR3 is CATNRAANTGELFF. The CDR3 coding sequence is TGTGCCACCAACAGGGCCGCGAACACCGGGGAGCTGTTTTTT.

The rearrangement uses TRBV5-1 and TRBJ2-7, with D perhaps given as TRBD1 or TRBD2 (5 bases each). The CDR3 has 14 amino acids. The V gene's germline CDR1 is SGHRS and CDR2 YFSETQ. V was pared by 4 bases and J by 2 bases, with 13 bases between. The CDR3 spells CASSLSGATYEQYF. The CDR3 nucleotides read TGCGCCAGCAGCCTTTCCGGGGCTACCTACGAGCAGTACTTC.

The CDR3 region has the DNA TGCAGCGTTGCTCCCAGGGTGGGAGAGACCCAGTACTTC. Protein: CSVAPRVGETQYF. The chain combines TRBV29-1 with TRBJ2-5; D perhaps matches TRBD1 (5 bases). Per germline, CDR1 SQVTM and CDR2 ANQGSEA. V gave up 4 bases and J gave up 4 bases, with 13 bases separating them. The CDR3 loop spans 13 amino acids. Full variable domain (missing parts from reference TRBV29-1 and TRBJ2-5): SAVISQKPSRDICQRGTSLTIQCQVDSQVTMMFWYRQQPGQSLTLIATANQGSEATYESGFVIDKFPISRPNLTFSTLTVSNMSPEDSSIYLCSVAPRVGETQYFGPGTRLLVL.

CDR3 loop: CASSQDPGNTEAFF. The CDR3 coding sequence is TGCGCCAGCAGCCAAGACCCAGGGAACACTGAAGCTTTCTTT. This sequence joins TRBV5-1 and TRBJ1-1; no firm D call. With 4 bases removed from V and 1 base from J, the gap between germline ends came to 11 bases. Per the germline V gene, CDR1 is SGHRS and CDR2 is YFSETQ. The CDR3 contains 14 residues.

This clone has a handful of counts. The rearrangement links TRBV29-1 to TRBJ1-1, with a tentative D call TRBD1 (5 bases). V was shortened by 2 bases and J by 2 bases, with 12 bases between the two germline ends. CDR3 length equals 14 residues. The V gene's germline CDR1 is SQVTM and CDR2 ANQGSEA. CDR3 bases: TGCAGCGTTGAATATGGGACGCCCAACACTGAAGCTTTCTTT. Its translation: CSVEYGTPNTEAFF.